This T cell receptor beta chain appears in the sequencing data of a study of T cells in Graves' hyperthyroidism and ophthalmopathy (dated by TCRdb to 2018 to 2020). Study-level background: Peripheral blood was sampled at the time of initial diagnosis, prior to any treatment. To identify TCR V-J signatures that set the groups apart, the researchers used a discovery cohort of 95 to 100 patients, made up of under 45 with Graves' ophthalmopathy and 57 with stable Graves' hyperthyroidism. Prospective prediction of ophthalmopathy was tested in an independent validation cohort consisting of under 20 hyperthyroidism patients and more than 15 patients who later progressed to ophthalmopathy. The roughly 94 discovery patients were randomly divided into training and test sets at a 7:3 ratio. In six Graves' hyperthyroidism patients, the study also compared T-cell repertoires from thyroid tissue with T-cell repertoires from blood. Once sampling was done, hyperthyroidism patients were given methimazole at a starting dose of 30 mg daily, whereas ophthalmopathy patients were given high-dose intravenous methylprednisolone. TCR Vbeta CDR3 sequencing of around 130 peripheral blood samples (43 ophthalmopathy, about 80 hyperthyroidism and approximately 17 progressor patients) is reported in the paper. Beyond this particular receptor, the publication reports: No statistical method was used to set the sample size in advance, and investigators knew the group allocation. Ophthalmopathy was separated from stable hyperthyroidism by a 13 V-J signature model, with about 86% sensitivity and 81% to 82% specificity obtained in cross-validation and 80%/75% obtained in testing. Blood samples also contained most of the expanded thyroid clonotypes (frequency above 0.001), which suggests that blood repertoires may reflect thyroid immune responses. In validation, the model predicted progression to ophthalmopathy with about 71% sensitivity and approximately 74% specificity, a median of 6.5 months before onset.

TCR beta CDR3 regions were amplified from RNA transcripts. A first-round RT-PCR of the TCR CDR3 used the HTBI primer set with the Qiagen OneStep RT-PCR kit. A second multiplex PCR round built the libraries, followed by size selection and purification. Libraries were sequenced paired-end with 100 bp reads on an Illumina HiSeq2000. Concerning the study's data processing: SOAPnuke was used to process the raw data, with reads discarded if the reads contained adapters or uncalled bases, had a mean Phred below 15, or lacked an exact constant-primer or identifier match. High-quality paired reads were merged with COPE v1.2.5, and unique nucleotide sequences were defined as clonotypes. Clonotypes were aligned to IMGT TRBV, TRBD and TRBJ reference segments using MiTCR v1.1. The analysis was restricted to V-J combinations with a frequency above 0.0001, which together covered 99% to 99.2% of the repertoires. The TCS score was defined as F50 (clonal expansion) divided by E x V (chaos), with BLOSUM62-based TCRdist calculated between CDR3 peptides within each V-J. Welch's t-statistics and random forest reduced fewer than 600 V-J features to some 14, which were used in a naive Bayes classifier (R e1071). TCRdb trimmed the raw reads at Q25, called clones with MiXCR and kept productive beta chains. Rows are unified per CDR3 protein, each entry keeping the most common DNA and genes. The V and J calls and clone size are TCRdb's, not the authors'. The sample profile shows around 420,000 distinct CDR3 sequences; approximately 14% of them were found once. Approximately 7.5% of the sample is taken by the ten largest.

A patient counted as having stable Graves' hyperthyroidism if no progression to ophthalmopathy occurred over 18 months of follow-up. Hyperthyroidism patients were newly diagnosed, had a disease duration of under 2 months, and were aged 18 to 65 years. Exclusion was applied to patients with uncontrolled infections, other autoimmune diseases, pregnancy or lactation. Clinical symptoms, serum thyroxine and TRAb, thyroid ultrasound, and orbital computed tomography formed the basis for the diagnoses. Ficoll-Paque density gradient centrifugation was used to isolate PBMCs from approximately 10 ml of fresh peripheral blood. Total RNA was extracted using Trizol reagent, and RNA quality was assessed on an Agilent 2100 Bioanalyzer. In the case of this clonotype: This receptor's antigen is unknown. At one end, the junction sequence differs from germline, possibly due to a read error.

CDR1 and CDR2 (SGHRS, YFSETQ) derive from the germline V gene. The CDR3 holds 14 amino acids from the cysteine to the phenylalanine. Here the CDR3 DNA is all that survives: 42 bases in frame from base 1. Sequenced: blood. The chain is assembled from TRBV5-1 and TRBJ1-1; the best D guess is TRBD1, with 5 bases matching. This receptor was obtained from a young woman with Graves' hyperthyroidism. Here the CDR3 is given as CANSGRMGGTEAFF. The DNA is TGCGCCAACAGCGGAAGGATGGGGGGCACTGAAGCTTTCTTT. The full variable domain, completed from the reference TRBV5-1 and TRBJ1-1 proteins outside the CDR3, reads KAGVTQTPRYLIKTRGQQVTLSCSPISGHRSVSWYQQTPGQGLQFLFEYFSETQRNKGNFPGRFSGRQFSNSRSEMNVSTLELGDSALYLCANSGRMGGTEAFFGQGTRLTVV.